The 26 T cell receptor beta chains presented below share a single source sample, sequenced in a study of T-cell reconstitution after alpha-beta-depleted transplantation in children. Preparation of the TCRbeta library was carried out with unique molecular identifiers. A single record per CDR3 protein comes from TCRdb applying MiXCR to the PCR reads. Here the sample spans roughly 500,000 distinct CDR3 sequences, 15% to 20% being singletons. Sequences were derived from PBMCs from the stem cell graft donor, sampled from the stem cell graft. The receptors were sampled from a human donor who donated a stem cell graft to a child with acute lymphoblastic leukemia.

The chain recombines TRBV4-1 with TRBJ1-1; D remains ambiguous. This CDR3 has 15 amino acids. V dropped 1 base and J dropped 1 base, with 10 bases sitting between them. Germline V lookup: CDR1 MGHRA, CDR2 YSYEKL. CDR3 bases: TGCGCCAGCAGCCAAGTACTGCGGGGGAACACTGAAGCTTTCTTT. Amino acid sequence: CASSQVLRGNTEAFF.

This chain uses TRBV5-1 with TRBJ1-1, with D possibly matching TRBD1 (5 bases). CDR1 and CDR2 (germline): SGHRS, YFSETQ. The CDR3 contains 14 residues. The V gene lost 8 bases and the J gene lost 1 base, with 15 bases spanning the gap. CDR3 loop: CASTKQATNTEAFF. As DNA, the CDR3 is TGCGCCAGTACCAAACAGGCTACGAACACTGAAGCTTTCTTT.

The sample holds a few counts of this clonotype. The V call is TRBV27, the J call TRBJ2-1; no definite D call. V shed 7 bases and J shed 4 bases, with 11 bases lying between them. The CDR3 sequence is 13 residues long. The germline CDR1 and CDR2 sequences are MNHEY and SMNVEV (reference sequence). The CDR3 DNA is TGTGCCAGCAAAATCGGCAGTTACAATGAGCAGTTCTTC. Translation gives CASKIGSYNEQFF.

This clonotype was detected a few times. The V gene is TRBV20-1, the J gene TRBJ2-6, with 10 bases lining up with TRBD1. V lost 3 bases and J lost 2; bases outside the gene matches: 10. The length of the CDR3 is 18 residues. Germline CDR1 is DFQATT and CDR2 is SNEGSKA (reference sequence). CDR3 DNA sequence: TGCAGTGCTAGGAAAGAACCCGGGACAGGGGCTGGGGCCAACGTCCTGACTTTC. It is translated as CSARKEPGTGAGANVLTF.

In this sample, this clonotype turned up a few times. This chain links TRBV10-3 with TRBJ2-7; D gene uncertain. Trimming removed 10 bases at V and 3 bases at J, with 16 bases between. The CDR3 extends over 13 amino acids. Germline V gene sequence: CDR1 ENHRY, CDR2 SYGVKD. The CDR3: CATRNRLDYEQYF. The CDR3 nucleotides are TGTGCCACTAGAAATAGGCTGGACTACGAGCAGTACTTC.

V usage is TRBV27 and J usage is TRBJ2-3; D remains ambiguous. Germline lookup yields CDR1 MNHEY and CDR2 SMNVEV (reference sequence). V gave up 6 bases and J gave up 3 bases, with 16 bases separating them. This CDR3 spans 15 amino acids. The CDR3 spells CASSVYLGSTDTQYF. The CDR3, as DNA: TGTGCCAGCAGCGTGTACTTGGGATCAACAGATACGCAGTATTTT.

This rearrangement joins TRBV20-1 to TRBJ2-5; weak D call: TRBD2 (5 bases). V lost 4 bases to trimming and J lost 5 bases, with 14 bases between them. The germline CDR1 and CDR2 sequences are DFQATT and SNEGSKA (reference sequence). CDR3 length: 13 residues. The CDR3 DNA sequence: TGCAGTGCTACCGGACGCCCGGGGGAGACCCAGTACTTC. Translated: CSATGRPGETQYF.

This chain links TRBV7-9 with TRBJ2-1; TRBD1 matches at 7 bases. The V gene end was trimmed by 4 bases and the J gene end by 3 bases; junction bases not matched to a gene: 6. This CDR3 is built from 15 residues. Germline V lookup: CDR1 SEHNR, CDR2 FQNEAQ (reference sequence). CDR3 region: CASSSRTGVYNEQFF. Here the CDR3 DNA reads TGTGCCAGCAGCTCTAGGACAGGAGTCTACAATGAGCAGTTCTTC.

This chain connects TRBV5-1 to TRBJ2-3, with 11 bases that match TRBD2. This CDR3 comprises 17 residues. With 1 base clipped from V and 5 bases from J, the junction kept 9 bases outside the gene matches. The germline V gene encodes CDR1 SGHRS and CDR2 YFSETQ. The chain's CDR3 is CASSLRLTSGTGDTQYF. CDR3 nucleotides: TGCGCCAGCAGCTTGCGGCTGACTAGCGGGACGGGAGATACGCAGTATTTT.

This chain joins TRBV7-9 and TRBJ1-1; maybe TRBD1 (5 bases). Germline values: CDR1 SEHNR, CDR2 FQNEAQ (reference sequence). The CDR3 is 15 amino acids. Trimming took off 4 bases at V and 1 base at J, with 13 bases between the two ends. CDR3 in amino acids: CASSSPGAANTEAFF. The CDR3, as DNA: TGTGCCAGCAGCTCCCCCGGGGCTGCGAACACTGAAGCTTTCTTT.

This chain joins TRBV4-1 and TRBJ2-3; D ambiguous. The CDR3 loop spans 16 amino acids. Germline CDR1 and CDR2: MGHRA and YSYEKL. Trimming removed 0 bases from V and 0 bases from J, with 10 bases in between. CDR3 protein: CASSQDPRPSTDTQYF. The DNA for the CDR3 is TGCGCCAGCAGCCAAGATCCGAGGCCTAGCACAGATACGCAGTATTTT.

The chain carries TRBV5-1 and TRBJ2-3; 8 nucleotides align to TRBD1. This CDR3 is built from 15 residues. V lost 0 bases to trimming and J lost 2 bases; unmatched junction nucleotides: 2. Germline assignment: CDR1 SGHRS and CDR2 YFSETQ. This CDR3 is CASSLDRGDTDTQYF. CDR3 in DNA: TGCGCCAGCAGCTTGGACAGGGGGGACACAGATACGCAGTATTTT.

This sequence joins TRBV18 and TRBJ1-1; D gene uncertain. V dropped 0 bases and J dropped 0 bases, with 14 bases sitting between them. CDR1 KGHSH and CDR2 LQKENI come from the germline V gene. The CDR3 is 17 residues long. The CDR3 DNA is TGTGCCAGCTCACCACCTTACCGACGGACCCTGAACACTGAAGCTTTCTTT. Translating it yields CASSPPYRRTLNTEAFF.

The J gene is TRBJ2-7, the V gene TRBV29-1; no reliable D call. The CDR3 is made up of 14 amino acids. Trimming shortened V by 4 bases and J by 3 bases, and 16 bases separated the two germline ends. The germline V gene has CDR1 SQVTM and CDR2 ANQGSEA. CDR3 residues: CSVAHDEVVYEQYF. CDR3 in DNA: TGCAGCGTTGCTCATGACGAGGTGGTCTACGAGCAGTACTTC.

This clonotype appeared a single time. J is TRBJ1-5 and V is TRBV20-1; no reliable D call. The CDR3 is made up of 13 amino acids. Trimming removed 4 bases at V and 4 bases at J, with 11 bases between. Germline lookup yields CDR1 DFQATT and CDR2 SNEGSKA (reference sequence). CDR3 amino acids: CSAKGGSNQPQHF. CDR3 nucleotide sequence: TGCAGTGCTAAGGGTGGCAGTAATCAGCCCCAGCATTTT.

The genes are TRBV27 and TRBJ2-7; 12 bases agree with TRBD1. The junction had 5 bases not matched to a gene; V was cut back by 6 bases and J by 5 bases. This CDR3 is built from 14 residues. Germline V gene data show CDR1 as MNHEY and CDR2 as SMNVEV (reference sequence). The CDR3, as DNA: TGTGCCAGCAGGGGGGACAGGGGGCTCAACGAGCAGTACTTC. Translated: CASRGDRGLNEQYF.

This sequence joins TRBV12-3 or TRBV12-4 and TRBJ1-2; no definite D call. This CDR3 contains 14 residues. The V end lost 4 bases, the J end lost 4 bases, and 13 bases lay between the germline ends. DNA of the CDR3: TGTGCCAGCAGTTACTCGGGTAGCTTCTATGGCTACACCTTC. It yields the protein CASSYSGSFYGYTF.

This clonotype was seen more than once but under ten times. The V and J genes are TRBV4-1 and TRBJ2-7; tentatively, D is TRBD2 (5 bases). Looked up from germline, CDR1 is MGHRA and CDR2 is YSYEKL. V shed 2 bases and J shed 3 bases, with 20 bases lying between them. The CDR3 runs to 17 residues. The CDR3: CASSQLLLGIPNYEQYF. Here the CDR3 DNA reads TGCGCCAGCAGCCAACTTCTGCTCGGGATCCCAAACTACGAGCAGTACTTC.

The chain is built from TRBV5-5 and TRBJ2-7; TRBD2 agrees at 8 bases. The V gene end was trimmed by 6 bases and the J gene end by 2 bases; junction bases not matched to a gene: 7. There are 14 residues in the CDR3. Germline CDR1 SGHKS, CDR2 YYEKEE (reference sequence). CDR3 nucleotides: TGTGCCAGCATCACCGAAGCGGGAGCCTACGAGCAGTACTTC. This sequence encodes CASITEAGAYEQYF.

This clonotype was recorded at least ten times. This chain uses TRBV6-5 with TRBJ1-4; no definite D call. In germline, CDR1 is MNHEY, CDR2 SVGAGI. The CDR3 length is 14 residues. Trimming removed 6 bases at V and 8 bases at J, with 16 bases between. CDR3 protein: CASRLNPRNEKLFF. The CDR3 DNA reads as TGTGCCAGCAGGTTGAATCCGAGGAACGAAAAACTGTTTTTT.

This clonotype was found a few times. The chain has TRBV20-1 and TRBJ1-5; unclear D gene. There are 15 residues in the CDR3. CDR1 and CDR2 (germline): DFQATT, SNEGSKA (reference sequence). V gave up 6 bases and J gave up 2 bases, with 17 bases separating them. The DNA for the CDR3 is TGCAGTGCGTTGGGCCTCCAGGCGGGCAATCAGCCCCAGCATTTT. The encoded protein is CSALGLQAGNQPQHF.

This clonotype showed up just a few times. This chain links TRBV5-1 with TRBJ2-3; the match to TRBD2 covers 14 bases. The CDR3 is 18 residues long. Looked up from germline, CDR1 is SGHRS and CDR2 is YFSETQ. V trimming: 0 bases; J trimming: 5 bases; junction bases outside the gene matches: 8. CDR3 nucleotides: TGCGCCAGCAGCTTGGTTACTGGACTAGCGGGAGGTGGAGATACGCAGTATTTT. Protein sequence: CASSLVTGLAGGGDTQYF.

This clonotype has a handful of counts. The V call is TRBV11-2, the J call TRBJ2-5, with D unclear. V lost 2 bases and J 1 base, leaving 14 bases between the germline ends. The germline CDR1 and CDR2 sequences are SGHAT and FQNNGV. The CDR3 has 16 amino acids. The DNA of the CDR3 is TGTGCCAGCAGCTTATCCACGGCTCTCCCCCAAGAGACCCAGTACTTC. This encodes CASSLSTALPQETQYF.

This clonotype was seen a handful of times. The CDR3 here is CASQGDYAYEQYF. The CDR3 DNA is TGTGCTTCACAGGGGGACTATGCCTACGAGCAGTACTTC. The chain joins TRBV12-3 or TRBV12-4 to TRBJ2-7; D perhaps matches TRBD1 (8 bases). This CDR3 has 13 amino acids.

This chain joins TRBV7-8 and TRBJ1-2; possibly TRBD1 for D (6 bases). Germline lookup yields CDR1 SGHVS and CDR2 FQNEAQ. The ends were cut back, 3 bases at V and 7 bases at J, with 15 bases in the middle. This CDR3 spans 14 amino acids. The DNA for the CDR3 is TGTGCCAGCAGCTTTAAGGGGGACCCTGGTGGCTACACCTTC. It encodes CASSFKGDPGGYTF.

The rearrangement joins TRBV5-5 to TRBJ1-1; D not resolved. V lost 7 bases and J 6 bases, leaving 16 bases between the germline ends. Germline CDR1 reads SGHKS; CDR2 reads YYEKEE (reference sequence). The CDR3 consists of 13 residues. The CDR3 protein is CASRPRAGAEAFF. CDR3 bases: TGTGCCAGCCGCCCCCGGGCCGGGGCTGAAGCTTTCTTT.